These T cell receptor beta chains were read from a single sample in a study of blood T cell repertoires in COVID-19. Data came from immunoSEQ multiplex PCR; TCRdb stores just in-frame clones and leaves some out. Among roughly 290,000 clones listed, 80% to 90% were seen once. Material: PBMCs or T cells enriched from blood (not recorded which). The receptors here all came from a young woman who had recovered from COVID-19. CDR3s include the opening cysteine and the closing phenylalanine or tryptophan. A D gene is named only where the DNA matches it firmly. Size is omitted from some rows. Given values are once, few, many or a class for expanded clones.

TRBD1 | TRBJ1-6 | TRBV4-1 | . | TGCGCCAGCAGCCATAAAACAGGGGGCGCGCGGAATAATTCACCCCTCCACTTT | CASSHKTGGARNNSPLHF
. | TRBJ2-1 | TRBV19 | . | TGTGCCAGTAGTATAAGTGGAGATGAGCAGTTCTTC | CASSISGDEQFF
. | TRBJ1-1 | TRBV6-5 | . | TGTGCCAGCAAGTTTGGTGGGGGCGACACTGAAGCTTTCTTT | CASKFGGGDTEAFF
. | TRBJ2-2 | TRBV11-2 | . | TGTGCCAGCCAGGCCGGGGAGCTGTTTTTT | CASQAGELFF
. | TRBJ1-1 | TRBV6-6 | . | TGTGCCAGCAGTTACTCGAAAATCGGAGGGTACACTGAAGCTTTCTTT | CASSYSKIGGYTEAFF
TRBD1 | TRBJ1-1 | TRBV12-3/TRBV12-4 | . | TGTGCCAGCAACCGACAGGGGAACACTGAAGCTTTCTTT | CASNRQGNTEAFF
. | TRBJ1-1 | TRBV4-1 | . | TGCGCCAGCAGCCAAGCTTATAACACTGAAGCTTTCTTT | CASSQAYNTEAFF
. | TRBJ1-2 | TRBV6-5 | . | TGTGCCAGCAGTTTGGACAGCTATGGCTACACCTTC | CASSLDSYGYTF
. | TRBJ1-2 | TRBV4-1 | few | TGCGCCAGCAGCTCGGGACAAGCTAACTATGGCTACACCTTC | CASSSGQANYGYTF
. | TRBJ1-5 | TRBV10-3 | . | TGTGCCATCAGTGAGTCGATAGGGCAGGGCGGCAATCAGCCCCAGCATTTT | CAISESIGQGGNQPQHF
. | TRBJ1-1 | TRBV6-5 | . | TGTGCCAGCACGTCGACTCGTGAAGCTTTCTTT | CASTSTREAFF
TRBD1 | TRBJ1-6 | TRBV5-1 | . | TGCGCCAGGCACAGGGGATCGAATTCACCCCTCCACTTT | CARHRGSNSPLHF
TRBD1 | TRBJ1-4 | TRBV5-1 | . | TGCGCCAGCAGCCTGGACAGGGTAGGAAAACTGTTTTTT | CASSLDRVGKLFF
TRBD1 | TRBJ2-7 | TRBV5-1 | . | TGCGCCAGCAGCTCGGTCGCGACAGGGGGCAACTACGAGCAGTACTTC | CASSSVATGGNYEQYF
. | TRBJ2-3 | TRBV5-4 | . | TGTGCCAGCAGCCCCGATACAGGGCTAGCGGACACAGATACGCAGTATTTT | CASSPDTGLADTDTQYF
TRBD2 | TRBJ2-5 | TRBV7-3 | . | TGTGCCAGCAGCCCGACTAGCGGGACCCAAGAGACCCAGTACTTC | CASSPTSGTQETQYF
TRBD2 | TRBJ2-7 | TRBV12-3/TRBV12-4 | . | TGTGCCAGTCGTCTGGGACTATCCTACGAGCAGTACTTC | CASRLGLSYEQYF
. | TRBJ1-2 | TRBV27 | few | TGTGCCACACGGGACACCGCTTTCTATGGCTACACCTTC | CATRDTAFYGYTF
TRBD1 | TRBJ1-5 | TRBV10-3 | . | TGTGCCACGACAGGGGGATACAATCAGCCCCAGCATTTT | CATTGGYNQPQHF
. | TRBJ2-7 | TRBV30 | once | TGTGCCTCGACTGACAGGCGCTCCTACGAGCAGTACTTC | CASTDRRSYEQYF
. | TRBJ1-5 | TRBV27 | once | TGTGCCAGCAGTTTAGTCGCAGGGTTAAATCAGCCCCAGCATTTT | CASSLVAGLNQPQHF
. | TRBJ2-3 | TRBV5-1 | . | TGCGCCAGCAGCTTGGCAGATTTAGATACGCAGTATTTT | CASSLADLDTQYF
. | TRBJ1-5 | TRBV7-9 | once | TGTGCCAGCAGCTTGGAGCCAAATCAGCCCCAGCATTTT | CASSLEPNQPQHF
. | TRBJ1-6 | TRBV4-1 | . | TGCGCCAGCAGCCAAGAAAGACGGGGAAGGAATTCACCCCTCCACTTT | CASSQERRGRNSPLHF
. | TRBJ1-3 | TRBV4-2 | . | TGTGCCAGCAGCCAAGTGTTATCGGGAACTGGAAACACCATATATTTT | CASSQVLSGTGNTIYF
. | TRBJ1-1 | TRBV29-1 | . | TGCAGCGTTGAAGACTCACAGAGTGAAGCTTTCTTT | CSVEDSQSEAFF
. | TRBJ2-3 | TRBV2 | . | TGTGCCACCCAGCGGGCTGATACGCAGTATTTT | CATQRADTQYF
TRBD1 | TRBJ1-6 | TRBV28 | . | TGTGCCAGCGGGACAGGGGTAAGGAATTCACCCCTCCACTTT | CASGTGVRNSPLHF
. | TRBJ1-6 | TRBV5-1 | . | TGCGCCAGCAGCTTGGGACGAGGGGGCTCCTATAATTCACCCCTCCACTTT | CASSLGRGGSYNSPLHF
. | TRBJ2-7 | TRBV18 | . | TGTGCCAGCTCAAGTACAGGGCGCGCCTACGAGCAGTACTTC | CASSSTGRAYEQYF
. | TRBJ1-4 | TRBV19 | . | TGTGCCAGTCAACCCCAGACCGCGATGAGGCTGTTTTTT | CASQPQTAMRLFF
TRBD2 | TRBJ2-5 | TRBV4-1 | few | TGCGCCAGCAGCCAAGTTTCTAGCGGGGGAGAGACCCAGTACTTC | CASSQVSSGGETQYF
TRBD2 | TRBJ2-3 | TRBV19 | . | TGTGCCAGTAGTCAAGCGGGGGTAGGGTATACGCAGTATTTT | CASSQAGVGYTQYF
TRBD2 | TRBJ2-1 | TRBV7-3 | . | TGTGCCAGCAGCCCAGGGACTAGGGGTGATGAGCAGTTCTTC | CASSPGTRGDEQFF
TRBD2 | TRBJ2-1 | TRBV5-4 | once | TGTGCCAGCAGCTTGGCTAGCGGGAGGTCCTACAATGAGCAGTTCTTC | CASSLASGRSYNEQFF
. | TRBJ1-5 | TRBV7-4 | once | TGTGCCAGCAGCCCACGGGGGTCGGGCAATCAGCCCCAGCATTTT | CASSPRGSGNQPQHF
. | TRBJ2-1 | TRBV27 | . | TGTGCCAGCATCCCACTACTAGGATCCCACAATGAGCAGTTCTTC | CASIPLLGSHNEQFF
TRBD2 | TRBJ2-1 | TRBV5-1 | . | TGCGCCAGCAGGTACACGACTAGCTGGGGCAATTCCTACAATGAGCAGTTCTTC | CASRYTTSWGNSYNEQFF
TRBD2 | TRBJ2-3 | TRBV29-1 | . | TGCAGCGTTCGCCCCCGGGCCGCAACCAGGCGGGGGTTTACAGATACGCAGTATTTT | CSVRPRAATRRGFTDTQYF
. | TRBJ1-3 | TRBV28 | . | TGTGCCAGCCTGGAGAGGCGGACTCGAAACACCATATATTTT | CASLERRTRNTIYF
TRBD1 | TRBJ2-2 | TRBV10-2 | . | TGCGCCAGTATGGGACAGGCAGGCGGGGAGCTGTTTTTT | CASMGQAGGELFF
TRBD2 | TRBJ2-7 | TRBV28 | . | TGTGCCAGCAGTTTCGGACTAGCGCCATACGAGCAGTACTTC | CASSFGLAPYEQYF